One T cell receptor beta chain is described in this entry. The same CDR3 also results from other DNA sequences found in this sample. The CDR3 is 12 residues long. Germline CDR1 SEHNR, CDR2 FQNEAQ (reference sequence). V was shortened by 2 bases and J by 8 bases, with 7 bases between the two germline ends. This specimen belongs to a study of shared clonotypes between healthy human individuals. Sequenced by immunoSEQ multiplex PCR; TCRdb stores in-frame clones only, minus some. The repertoire holds some 2,000,000 clones, about 95% seen once, with more than 0.1% in the top ten. The origin of this receptor is a man in his late teens or twenties in good health. Specimen: naive CD4+ T cells sorted from blood. As to subset: CD45RA+ positively selected. V usage is TRBV7-9 and J usage is TRBJ1-3; D is ambiguous. CDR3 region: CASSLSGDTIYF. The CDR3 bases are TGTGCCAGCAGCTTAAGTGGGGACACCATATATTTT. Full variable domain (rest looked up from reference TRBV7-9 and TRBJ1-3): DTGVSQNPRHKITKRGQNVTFRCDPISEHNRLYWYRQTLGQGPEFLTYFQNEAQLEKSRLLSDRFSAERPKGSFSTLEIQRTEQGDSAMYLCASSLSGDTIYFGEGSWLTVV.